This T cell receptor (beta chain) was captured by sequencing in a study of blood T cell repertoires in COVID-19. Germline V gives CDR1 MNHEY, CDR2 SMNVEV (reference sequence). This CDR3 comprises 15 residues. V was clipped by 6 bases and J by 2 bases; unmatched bases: 7. Data came from immunoSEQ multiplex PCR; TCRdb stores just in-frame clones and leaves some out. Of 90,000 to 95,000 clones listed, around 89% are singletons. This receptor was taken from an elderly woman with active COVID-19. The material sequenced was peripheral blood. V is TRBV27 and J is TRBJ2-7; 10 nucleotides align to TRBD2. Here the CDR3 DNA reads TGTGCCAGCAGGGCCTTAGCGGGAGGCACCTACGAGCAGTACTTC. This encodes CASRALAGGTYEQYF.